These 31 T cell receptor beta chains originate from one sample sequenced in a study of shared clonotypes between healthy human individuals. Assay: immunoSEQ multiplex PCR; the TCRdb copy retains only in-frame clones and omits some. This sample yields 2 million to 2.5 million clones, of which 90% to 97% are seen a single time; 0.1% to 0.15% belongs to the top ten. Sequenced input: naive CD4+ T cells sorted from blood. Subset defined: CD45RA+ positively selected. Every receptor here comes from a man aged 18 to 35 in good health.

This chain connects TRBV13 to TRBJ2-3; D is uncertain. V was pared by 5 bases and J by 5 bases, with 17 bases between. This CDR3 is built from 15 residues. The germline CDR1 and CDR2 sequences are PRHDT and FYEKMQ (reference sequence). CDR3 region: CASSRGGHTGDTQYF. CDR3 in DNA: TGTGCCAGCAGCCGCGGTGGGCACACCGGAGATACGCAGTATTTT. Drawing the rest from reference TRBV13 and TRBJ2-3, the complete variable domain is AAGVIQSPRHLIKEKRETATLKCYPIPRHDTVYWYQQGPGQDPQFLISFYEKMQSDKGSIPDRFSAQQFSDYHSELNMSSLELGDSALYFCASSRGGHTGDTQYFGPGTRLTVL.

The rearrangement uses TRBV7-2 and TRBJ2-4; a possible D gene is TRBD2 (6 bases). Germline CDR1 SGHTA, CDR2 FQGNSA. With 4 bases removed from V and 1 base from J, the gap between germline ends came to 17 bases. The CDR3 totals 17 residues. CDR3 loop: CASSSAWGTPAKNIQYF. CDR3 nucleotide sequence: TGTGCCAGCAGCTCAGCTTGGGGGACTCCTGCCAAAAACATTCAGTACTTC.

CDR3: CAISESATDGYTF. CDR3 sequence (DNA): TGTGCCATCAGTGAGTCCGCTACGGATGGCTACACCTTC. V is TRBV10-3 and J is TRBJ1-2; the D is unclear. The CDR3 contains 13 residues. Trimming left V 0 bases short and J 6 bases short, with 8 bases between. Germline values: CDR1 ENHRY, CDR2 SYGVKD.

The gene calls are TRBV7-9 and TRBJ2-1; perhaps TRBD1 as D (5 bases). The germline CDR1 and CDR2 sequences are SEHNR and FQNEAQ (reference sequence). This CDR3 comprises 14 residues. V shed 11 bases and J shed 4 bases, with 18 bases lying between them. In DNA form, the CDR3 reads TGTGCCGGACAAACCCGACAGTTATACAATGAGCAGTTCTTC. It encodes CAGQTRQLYNEQFF.

The rearrangement joins TRBV7-9 to TRBJ2-7, with unresolved D. Germline CDR1 is SEHNR and CDR2 is FQNEAQ (reference sequence). This CDR3 contains 12 residues. V lost 5 bases to trimming and J lost 4 bases, with 9 bases between them. The CDR3 DNA is TGTGCCAGCAGCACGACCTTATACGAGCAGTACTTC. Translated: CASSTTLYEQYF.

This clone is a singleton in its sample. The V call is TRBV6-5, the J call TRBJ2-3; 7 bases align to TRBD2. Germline CDR1 is MNHEY and CDR2 is SVGAGI. The CDR3 contains 15 residues. Trimming at V came to 6 bases and at J to 2 bases, leaving 8 bases not matched to a gene. This chain's CDR3 is CASRNSAGATDTQYF. As DNA, the CDR3 is TGTGCCAGCAGGAATTCGGCGGGAGCCACAGATACGCAGTATTTT.

This chain links TRBV25-1 with TRBJ1-5, with 7 bases that match TRBD1. Germline values: CDR1 MGHDK, CDR2 SYGVNS. The CDR3 is made up of 14 amino acids. Losses at the gene ends were 4 bases for V and 0 bases for J; bases not matched to a gene: 0. CDR3 region: CASSGTGSNQPQHF. The CDR3 DNA sequence: TGTGCCAGCAGTGGGACAGGTAGCAATCAGCCCCAGCATTTT.

The V gene is TRBV30, the J gene TRBJ1-6; 10 positions match TRBD1. The CDR3 length is 14 residues. Germline V gene lookup returns CDR1 GTSNPN and CDR2 SVGIG (reference sequence). V trimming: 3 bases; J trimming: 6 bases; junction bases outside the gene matches: 2. The CDR3 protein is CAWRGQGINSPLHF. CDR3 coding DNA: TGTGCCTGGAGGGGACAGGGGATTAATTCACCCCTCCACTTT.

The chain is built from TRBV27 and TRBJ1-2; D gene uncertain. The CDR3 sequence is 15 residues long. Trimming took off 3 bases at V and 0 bases at J, with 11 bases between the two ends. Germline V gene data show CDR1 as MNHEY and CDR2 as SMNVEV (reference sequence). This CDR3 is CASSFIGGPNYGYTF. DNA of the CDR3: TGTGCCAGCAGTTTTATCGGTGGTCCTAACTATGGCTACACCTTC.

Turning to this clone: The sample carries other DNA sequences with the same CDR3. V usage is TRBV2 and J usage is TRBJ2-5; D call uncertain. Trimming took off 7 bases at V and 5 bases at J, with 8 bases between the two ends. The germline CDR1 and CDR2 sequences are SNHLY and FYNNEI. CDR3 length: 11 amino acids. This chain's CDR3 is CASTLRETQYF. The CDR3 region has the DNA TGTGCCAGCACCCTGAGGGAGACCCAGTACTTC.

As regards this clone: Other DNA sequences from this sample encode an identical CDR3 as well. This chain connects TRBV7-2 to TRBJ2-7, with TRBD1 identical over 7 bases. The V gene's germline CDR1 is SGHTA and CDR2 FQGNSA. J was trimmed by 2 bases and V by 1 base; bases with no gene match: 5. This CDR3 comprises 15 residues. The CDR3 sequence: CASSLGQGVTYEQYF. The CDR3, as DNA: TGTGCCAGCAGCTTAGGGCAGGGGGTTACCTACGAGCAGTACTTC.

The gene calls are TRBV27 and TRBJ2-2, with 8 bases that match TRBD2. CDR3 length: 15 residues. V lost 0 bases, J lost 5 bases, and 2 bases stayed unmatched. From germline, CDR1 is MNHEY and CDR2 SMNVEV (reference sequence). The DNA for the CDR3 is TGTGCCAGCAGTTTATCGGGACTAGGGACCGGGGAGCTGTTTTTT. Translating gives CASSLSGLGTGELFF.

V usage is TRBV5-1 and J usage is TRBJ1-2; D remains unclear. CDR3 size: 14 residues. V was cut by 4 bases and J by 4 bases, with 14 bases left in between. The germline CDR1 and CDR2 sequences are SGHRS and YFSETQ. The CDR3: CASSNQLGRYGYTF. Here the CDR3 DNA reads TGCGCCAGCAGCAATCAGTTGGGCCGCTATGGCTACACCTTC.

This chain links TRBV7-9 with TRBJ2-1, with TRBD2 identical over 10 bases. The length of the CDR3 is 18 residues. Trimming took 5 bases from V and 0 from J; bases not matched to a gene: 10. Germline V gene data show CDR1 as SEHNR and CDR2 as FQNEAQ (reference sequence). CDR3 amino acids: CASSPRLAGRRSYNEQFF. As DNA, the CDR3 is TGTGCCAGCAGCCCCCGACTAGCGGGTCGTCGCTCCTACAATGAGCAGTTCTTC.

V gene TRBV5-4 combines with J gene TRBJ2-3; 14 bases are shared with TRBD2. V lost 4 bases to trimming and J lost 3 bases; unmatched junction nucleotides: 10. This CDR3 region has 18 residues. CDR1 is SGHNT, CDR2 YYREEE, per germline (reference sequence). This CDR3 is CASSPGLAGAPPTDTQYF. CDR3 bases: TGTGCCAGCAGCCCGGGACTAGCGGGGGCCCCCCCTACAGATACGCAGTATTTT. The full variable domain, its missing parts supplied by reference TRBV5-4 and TRBJ2-3, is ETGVTQSPTHLIKTRGQQVTLRCSSQSGHNTVSWYQQALGQGPQFIFQYYREEENGRGNFPPRFSGLQFPNYSSELNVNALELDDSALYLCASSPGLAGAPPTDTQYFGPGTRLTVL.

The V and J genes are TRBV10-3 and TRBJ2-7; D may be TRBD2 (5 bases). Trimming shortened V by 3 bases and J by 7 bases, and 22 bases separated the two germline ends. The CDR3 contains 16 residues. CDR1 ENHRY and CDR2 SYGVKD come from the germline V gene. CDR3 sequence (DNA): TGTGCCATCAGTGATGGGTTTACGGGAACAATAAGAGAGCAGTACTTC. Protein product: CAISDGFTGTIREQYF.

Worth noting for this clone: At the DNA level, this CDR3 is encoded by other sequences in the same sample as well. The rearrangement links TRBV9 to TRBJ1-3; D may be TRBD1 (6 bases). CDR3 length: 14 amino acids. The ends were cut back, 2 bases at V and 4 bases at J, with 10 bases in the middle. Germline V gene data show CDR1 as SGDLS and CDR2 as YYNGEE. DNA of the CDR3: TGTGCCAGCAGCGTCGGGGGCTTGGGAAACACCATATATTTT. It yields the protein CASSVGGLGNTIYF.

The V and J genes are TRBV18 and TRBJ2-6, with 9 bases lining up with TRBD1. CDR1 and CDR2 from the germline V gene are KGHSH and LQKENI. The CDR3 is 19 residues long. With V trimmed by 3 bases and J by 2 bases, 11 bases remained unmatched. The CDR3 coding sequence is TGTGCCAGCTCACCCTTGGGGACAGGGCTGTTTCCTGGGGCCAACGTCCTGACTTTC. Amino acid sequence: CASSPLGTGLFPGANVLTF.

The genes are TRBV7-9 and TRBJ1-1; a weak D match, TRBD1 (6 bases). This CDR3 has 14 amino acids. From germline, CDR1 is SEHNR and CDR2 FQNEAQ (reference sequence). V lost 2 bases to trimming and J lost 1 base, with 8 bases between them. CDR3 sequence: CASSLQGSNTEAFF. The CDR3, as DNA: TGTGCCAGCAGCTTACAGGGGTCGAACACTGAAGCTTTCTTT.

The chain has TRBV28 and TRBJ1-2, with TRBD1 matching 7 bases. With 0 bases clipped from V and 3 bases from J, the junction kept 7 bases outside the gene matches. The CDR3 is made up of 16 amino acids. Germline CDR1 and CDR2: MDHEN and SYDVKM. The CDR3 DNA reads TGTGCCAGCAGTTTATGGGGGGACAGTCGCCACTATGGCTACACCTTC. Amino acids: CASSLWGDSRHYGYTF.

This chain links TRBV10-3 with TRBJ2-3; a weak D match, TRBD2 (6 bases). V lost 2 bases and J 3 bases, leaving 15 bases between the germline ends. Germline CDR1 reads ENHRY; CDR2 reads SYGVKD. The CDR3 is 16 amino acids. The CDR3 spells CAISEGPRGGTDTQYF. CDR3 coding DNA: TGTGCCATCAGTGAGGGCCCAAGGGGAGGTACAGATACGCAGTATTTT.

The CDR3, as DNA: TGCGCCAGCAGCCCGGTTTTGGGAGATACGCAGTATTTT. The encoded protein is CASSPVLGDTQYF. V gene TRBV4-3 combines with J gene TRBJ2-3; D not certain. The germline CDR1 and CDR2 sequences are LGHNA and YSLEER. V was cut by 4 bases and J by 5 bases, with 10 bases left in between. This CDR3 has 13 amino acids.

The V gene is TRBV5-1, the J gene TRBJ2-2; 13 positions match TRBD2. The length of the CDR3 is 17 residues. J was trimmed by 1 base and V by 6 bases; bases with no gene match: 6. In germline, CDR1 is SGHRS, CDR2 YFSETQ. Here the CDR3 reads CASTPGLAGLNTGELFF. Here the CDR3 DNA reads TGCGCCAGCACTCCGGGACTAGCGGGGCTGAACACCGGGGAGCTGTTTTTT. Together with reference TRBV5-1 and TRBJ2-2, the CDR3 gives the full variable domain: KAGVTQTPRYLIKTRGQQVTLSCSPISGHRSVSWYQQTPGQGLQFLFEYFSETQRNKGNFPGRFSGRQFSNSRSEMNVSTLELGDSALYLCASTPGLAGLNTGELFFGEGSRLTVL.

With respect to this clone: Within the sample, other DNA sequences also encode this same CDR3. This rearrangement joins TRBV2 to TRBJ1-1; D unclear. Trimming shortened V by 3 bases and J by 1 base, and 9 bases separated the two germline ends. The CDR3 runs to 14 residues. CDR1 is SNHLY and CDR2 is FYNNEI in the germline V gene. CDR3 loop: CASSDTVPNTEAFF. The CDR3 DNA is TGTGCCAGCAGTGATACAGTCCCGAACACTGAAGCTTTCTTT. Looking up the rest from reference TRBV2 and TRBJ1-1 gives the full variable domain: EPEVTQTPSHQVTQMGQEVILRCVPISNHLYFYWYRQILGQKVEFLVSFYNNEISEKSEIFDDQFSVERPDGSNFTLKIRSTKLEDSAMYFCASSDTVPNTEAFFGQGTRLTVV.

The chain employs TRBV9 and TRBJ2-2; 7 bases are shared with TRBD2. The CDR3 has 15 amino acids. Germline CDR1 and CDR2: SGDLS and YYNGEE. The V segment lost 0 bases and the J segment 3 bases; nucleotides outside the gene matches: 2. The CDR3 nucleotides are TGTGCCAGCAGCGTAGGTCTAGCGGACACCGGGGAGCTGTTTTTT. Its translation is CASSVGLADTGELFF.

The V gene is TRBV7-8, the J gene TRBJ1-1; 7 nucleotides line up with TRBD1. Germline CDR1 reads SGHVS; CDR2 reads FQNEAQ. After removal of 1 base from V and 8 bases from J, the junction contained 7 bases not matched to a gene. This CDR3 is built from 14 residues. The CDR3 is CASSLGATGMEAFF. The CDR3 DNA follows: TGTGCCAGCAGCTTAGGAGCGACAGGGATGGAAGCTTTCTTT. The full variable domain, in which reference TRBV7-8 and TRBJ1-1 provide the parts outside the CDR3, is GAGVSQSPRYKVAKRGQDVALRCDPISGHVSLFWYQQALGQGPEFLTYFQNEAQLDKSGLPSDRFFAERPEGSVSTLKIQRTQQEDSAVYLCASSLGATGMEAFFGQGTRLTVV.

This clone was recorded only once. This chain connects TRBV6-1 to TRBJ1-5; no definite D call. Germline CDR1 MNHNS, CDR2 SASEGT. This CDR3 is built from 12 residues. With 11 bases removed from V and 0 bases from J, the gap between germline ends came to 8 bases. The CDR3: CAARLSNQPQHF. Here the CDR3 DNA reads TGTGCCGCAAGACTTAGCAATCAGCCCCAGCATTTT.

V usage is TRBV10-1 and J usage is TRBJ2-7, with D possibly being TRBD1 or TRBD2 (5 bases each). The germline V gene has CDR1 WNHNN and CDR2 SYGVQD (reference sequence). The V gene lost 8 bases and the J gene lost 1 base, with 12 bases spanning the gap. The CDR3 is 13 residues long. The CDR3 here is CASHRDESYEQYF. The CDR3 DNA follows: TGCGCCAGCCACCGGGACGAGTCCTACGAGCAGTACTTC.

The rearrangement links TRBV5-6 to TRBJ1-5; D may be TRBD1 (5 bases). This CDR3 is built from 13 residues. V gave up 0 bases and J gave up 11 bases, with 12 bases separating them. Germline V CDR1 and CDR2: SGHDT, YYEEEE. In nucleotides, the CDR3 is TGTGCCAGCAGCTTGGGGGGACCGGGAGCCCAGCATTTT. It codes for CASSLGGPGAQHF.

The V and J genes are TRBV18 and TRBJ2-6; D remains unclear. V lost 0 bases to trimming and J lost 0 bases, with 12 bases between them. The germline CDR1 and CDR2 sequences are KGHSH and LQKENI. CDR3 size: 18 residues. DNA of the CDR3: TGTGCCAGCTCACCACCCGGCGTAGTGAGCTCTGGGGCCAACGTCCTGACTTTC. This translates into CASSPPGVVSSGANVLTF.

The J gene is TRBJ2-2, the V gene TRBV4-1; 8 bases match TRBD1. Germline-derived CDR1 and CDR2 are MGHRA and YSYEKL. The CDR3 is 16 residues long. V was clipped by 0 bases and J by 6 bases; unmatched bases: 6. CDR3 sequence reads: CASSQDKSRGPGELFF. CDR3 nucleotides: TGCGCCAGCAGCCAAGATAAATCCAGGGGGCCCGGGGAGCTGTTTTTT.